The next 27 T cell receptor beta chains were all read from a single sample in a study of T cell responses to AZD1222 COVID-19 vaccine. Measured with immunoSEQ multiplex PCR; TCRdb has only the in-frame clones, and not every one. The table includes roughly 130,000 clones, approximately 85% detected once. The sequences come from peripheral blood, collected on day 0 of AZD1222 vaccination. Receptor source: an adult in good health.

This clone appeared once. V and J are TRBV27 and TRBJ2-1, with D possibly TRBD2 on 7 matching bases. The CDR3 has 16 amino acids. The V and J ends lost 2 bases and 7 bases respectively, with 18 bases between them. Germline CDR1 reads MNHEY; CDR2 reads SMNVEV (reference sequence). The CDR3 here is CASSLQSGRRGNEQFF. Here the CDR3 DNA reads TGTGCCAGCAGTTTACAATCCGGGAGGAGGGGGAATGAGCAGTTCTTC.

This clone has just one count. The V gene is TRBV27, the J gene TRBJ2-1, with 9 bases identical to TRBD1. Trimming removed 1 base from V and 7 bases from J; junction bases left unmatched: 8. Germline CDR1 and CDR2: MNHEY and SMNVEV (reference sequence). The CDR3 is 16 amino acids. CDR3 sequence reads: CASSLWTGEMGNEQFF. The CDR3 DNA reads TGTGCCAGCAGTTTATGGACAGGGGAAATGGGGAATGAGCAGTTCTTC.

The chain has TRBV30 and TRBJ1-5; D gene uncertain. V was clipped by 7 bases and J by 2 bases, with 9 bases between them. CDR1 and CDR2 (germline): GTSNPN, SVGIG (reference sequence). The CDR3 consists of 12 residues. The DNA for the CDR3 is TGTGCCTATTCGTCGGGCAATCAGCCCCAGCATTTT. Its translation: CAYSSGNQPQHF.

This sequence joins TRBV6-1 and TRBJ2-7; 9 bases fit TRBD1. V lost 1 base to trimming and J lost 3 bases; unmatched junction nucleotides: 4. Germline CDR1 is MNHNS and CDR2 is SASEGT. This CDR3 comprises 15 residues. The CDR3 DNA reads TGTGCCAGCAGTGAAGGGGGGACAGGGAACTACGAGCAGTACTTC. It translates to CASSEGGTGNYEQYF.

The chain recombines TRBV6-5 with TRBJ2-7, with no clear D. Germline CDR1 reads MNHEY; CDR2 reads SVGAGI. Trimming cost V 2 bases and J 4 bases, with 15 bases left between them. The CDR3 has 15 residues. The chain's CDR3 is CASSYLHGSLYEQYF. The CDR3 DNA reads as TGTGCCAGCAGTTACCTTCATGGGTCATTATACGAGCAGTACTTC.

The chain carries TRBV11-3 and TRBJ2-3, with no clear D. V lost 5 bases, J lost 5 bases, and 17 bases lay in between. The CDR3 is made up of 15 amino acids. Germline V gene data show CDR1 as SGHNT and CDR2 as YENEEA. This CDR3 reads CASSPFGRKEDTQYF. As DNA, the CDR3 is TGTGCCAGCAGCCCCTTCGGGCGAAAAGAAGATACGCAGTATTTT. The variable domain in full, completed from reference TRBV11-3 and TRBJ2-3, reads EAGVVQSPRYKIIEKKQPVAFWCNPISGHNTLYWYLQNLGQGPELLIRYENEEAVDDSQLPKDRFSAERLKGVDSTLKIQPAELGDSAVYLCASSPFGRKEDTQYFGPGTRLTVL.

The chain links TRBV10-3 to TRBJ1-1, with TRBD1 identical over 8 bases. The CDR3 extends over 13 amino acids. V was pared by 11 bases and J by 1 base, with 6 bases of the junction left unmatched. CDR1 and CDR2 (germline): ENHRY, SYGVKD. The CDR3 reads CAAGGLWNTEAFF. In nucleotides, the CDR3 is TGTGCCGCAGGGGGCTTATGGAACACTGAAGCTTTCTTT.

Of note for this clone: An end of the junction differs from the germline gene, which may be a read error. This sequence joins TRBV11-3 and TRBJ1-1, with TRBD1 matching over 7 bases. Germline V gene lookup returns CDR1 SGHNT and CDR2 YENEEA. This CDR3 region has 14 residues. The chain's CDR3 is CASTLNQGGTEAFF. In DNA, the CDR3 is TGTGCCAGCACCTTAAATCAGGGGGGAACTGAAGCTTTCTTT. The entire variable domain, with the rest obtained from reference TRBV11-3 and TRBJ1-1, is as follows: EAGVVQSPRYKIIEKKQPVAFWCNPISGHNTLYWYLQNLGQGPELLIRYENEEAVDDSQLPKDRFSAERLKGVDSTLKIQPAELGDSAVYLCASTLNQGGTEAFFGQGTRLTVV.

The CDR3 reads CASSLGWRTSSYNEQFF. The CDR3 coding sequence is TGTGCCAGCAGCTTGGGGTGGCGGACCAGCTCCTACAATGAGCAGTTCTTC. The chain joins TRBV11-3 to TRBJ2-1; D remains unclear. The V gene lost 3 bases and the J gene lost 0 bases, with 15 bases spanning the gap. Germline V gives CDR1 SGHNT, CDR2 YENEEA. CDR3 length: 17 amino acids.

The chain carries TRBV7-9 and TRBJ1-5; D perhaps matches TRBD1 (5 bases). The germline gives CDR1 SEHNR, CDR2 FQNEAQ (reference sequence). V gave up 5 bases and J gave up 0 bases, with 11 bases separating them. The CDR3 sequence is 15 residues long. The chain's CDR3 is CASSAPGTSNQPQHF. The CDR3 nucleotides read TGTGCCAGCAGCGCCCCCGGGACTAGCAATCAGCCCCAGCATTTT.

This clone was found once. The chain employs TRBV11-3 and TRBJ2-7; D might be TRBD2 (5 bases). CDR1 and CDR2 from the germline V gene are SGHNT and YENEEA. The V end was cut by 5 bases, the J end by 2 bases, with 13 bases between. The length of the CDR3 is 14 residues. CDR3 sequence reads: CASSPRTGPYEQYF. The CDR3 nucleotides read TGTGCCAGCAGCCCAAGGACTGGTCCCTACGAGCAGTACTTC.

The rearrangement joins TRBV7-9 to TRBJ1-6; 7 bases are a match to TRBD1. The ends lost 4 bases at V and 6 bases at J; junction bases unmatched: 9. Germline V gives CDR1 SEHNR, CDR2 FQNEAQ (reference sequence). The CDR3 loop spans 16 amino acids. The DNA of the CDR3 is TGTGCCAGCAGCTCCCCCGGGGGGACAGTTAATTCACCCCTCCACTTT. It encodes CASSSPGGTVNSPLHF. The complete variable domain, with remaining parts taken from reference TRBV7-9 and TRBJ1-6, reads DTGVSQNPRHKITKRGQNVTFRCDPISEHNRLYWYRQTLGQGPEFLTYFQNEAQLEKSRLLSDRFSAERPKGSFSTLEIQRTEQGDSAMYLCASSSPGGTVNSPLHFGNGTRLTVT.

V usage is TRBV5-4 and J usage is TRBJ1-1, with 12 bases aligning to TRBD1. There are 17 residues in the CDR3. The germline V gene has CDR1 SGHNT and CDR2 YYREEE (reference sequence). The junction had 11 bases not matched to a gene; V was cut back by 3 bases and J by 5 bases. This chain's CDR3 is CASSSVPGQGAGTEAFF. CDR3 coding DNA: TGTGCCAGCAGCTCCGTCCCGGGACAGGGGGCGGGTACTGAAGCTTTCTTT. Variable domain in full (rest from reference TRBV5-4 and TRBJ1-1): ETGVTQSPTHLIKTRGQQVTLRCSSQSGHNTVSWYQQALGQGPQFIFQYYREEENGRGNFPPRFSGLQFPNYSSELNVNALELDDSALYLCASSSVPGQGAGTEAFFGQGTRLTVV.

V usage is TRBV29-1 and J usage is TRBJ2-5; 11 nucleotides agree with TRBD1. Germline-derived CDR1 and CDR2 are SQVTM and ANQGSEA. V was clipped by 6 bases and J by 4 bases; unmatched bases: 1. The CDR3 runs 12 residues. The DNA of the CDR3 is TGCAGCGTAGGACAGGGGGCAGAGACCCAGTACTTC. It translates to CSVGQGAETQYF.

The chain has TRBV6-1 and TRBJ2-7, with D possibly matching TRBD2 (5 bases). Germline CDR1 is MNHNS and CDR2 is SASEGT. V was clipped by 2 bases and J by 2 bases, with 13 bases between them. The CDR3 runs 15 residues. CDR3 DNA: TGTGCCAGCAGTGAATTATCCCTAGCTCCCTACGAGCAGTACTTC. Amino acids: CASSELSLAPYEQYF.

The chain couples TRBV29-1 to TRBJ2-5; perhaps TRBD2 as D (5 bases). Between the trimmed V and J ends, which lost 4 bases and 5 bases, there was a span of 8 bases. Germline CDR1 is SQVTM and CDR2 is ANQGSEA. The CDR3 totals 11 residues. The chain's CDR3 is CSVGGSETQYF. Written as DNA, the CDR3 is TGCAGCGTTGGAGGGAGCGAGACCCAGTACTTC.

The genes are TRBV6-5 and TRBJ1-2; 10 bases are a match to TRBD1. V lost 6 bases, J lost 6 bases, and 10 bases stayed unmatched. This CDR3 region has 15 residues. The germline V gene has CDR1 MNHEY and CDR2 SVGAGI. The CDR3 coding sequence is TGTGCCAGCAGCTGGCGGACAGGGGGTAGAGATGGCTACACCTTC. Translating it yields CASSWRTGGRDGYTF.

J is TRBJ2-7 and V is TRBV30, with no clear D. Germline values: CDR1 GTSNPN, CDR2 SVGIG (reference sequence). The germline V and J ends were trimmed by 1 base and 3 bases, with 16 bases remaining between them. The CDR3 has 15 amino acids. CDR3 coding DNA: TGTGCCTGGAGTGGAGATTGGGTCAGCTTCTACGAGCAGTACTTC. Translated: CAWSGDWVSFYEQYF.

The J gene is TRBJ2-2, the V gene TRBV19; no definite D call. Germline V gene lookup returns CDR1 LNHDA and CDR2 SQIVND (reference sequence). Trimming removed 6 bases from V and 7 bases from J, with 9 bases in between. This CDR3 comprises 12 residues. The CDR3 is CASSFSFGELFF. CDR3 in DNA: TGTGCCAGTAGCTTTAGTTTCGGGGAGCTGTTTTTT.

CDR3 bases: TGTGCCAGCTCACCAAGACTGAGAATCAGCTCCTACAATGAGCAGTTCTTC. It specifies CASSPRLRISSYNEQFF. The J gene is TRBJ2-1, the V gene TRBV18; D not certain. The CDR3 is 17 amino acids. Germline loops: CDR1 KGHSH, CDR2 LQKENI. The V gene lost 2 bases and the J gene lost 0 bases, with 14 bases spanning the gap.

The rearrangement uses TRBV4-2 and TRBJ1-5; no definite D call. Germline V gene data show CDR1 as LGHNA and CDR2 as YNFKEQ. V dropped 1 base and J dropped 0 bases, with 7 bases sitting between them. The CDR3 is made up of 15 amino acids. The CDR3 spells CASSQVEGSNQPQHF. CDR3 DNA: TGTGCCAGCAGCCAAGTAGAAGGTAGCAATCAGCCCCAGCATTTT.

V and J are TRBV5-1 and TRBJ1-1, with 10 bases matching TRBD1. The CDR3 extends over 14 amino acids. Trimming removed 4 bases from V and 5 bases from J; junction bases left unmatched: 5. Germline loops: CDR1 SGHRS, CDR2 YFSETQ. The CDR3 reads CASSRQGARTEAFF. The CDR3 DNA reads as TGCGCCAGCAGCAGACAGGGGGCGCGGACTGAAGCTTTCTTT.

The chain has TRBV19 and TRBJ2-1; 8 nucleotides match TRBD2. After removal of 3 bases from V and 5 bases from J, the junction contained 3 bases not matched to a gene. Germline CDR1 LNHDA, CDR2 SQIVND (reference sequence). The CDR3 runs 14 residues. CDR3 residues: CASSIQRGNNEQFF. The CDR3 DNA is TGTGCCAGTAGTATCCAGCGGGGGAACAATGAGCAGTTCTTC.

The chain combines TRBV5-4 with TRBJ2-3; D could derive from TRBD1 or TRBD2 (5 bases each). V was trimmed by 4 bases and J by 2 bases, leaving 17 bases between them. Looked up from germline, CDR1 is SGHNT and CDR2 is YYREEE (reference sequence). CDR3 length: 16 amino acids. The CDR3 reads CASSRGDRETTDTQYF. CDR3 coding DNA: TGTGCCAGCAGCAGAGGGGACCGGGAAACCACAGATACGCAGTATTTT. Using reference TRBV5-4 and TRBJ2-3 for the parts outside the CDR3, the full variable domain is ETGVTQSPTHLIKTRGQQVTLRCSSQSGHNTVSWYQQALGQGPQFIFQYYREEENGRGNFPPRFSGLQFPNYSSELNVNALELDDSALYLCASSRGDRETTDTQYFGPGTRLTVL.

Many counts were recorded for this clone. The chain has TRBV11-2 and TRBJ1-6; D unclear. V lost 3 bases to trimming and J lost 10 bases, with 19 bases between them. The CDR3 sequence is 16 residues long. Germline V gene lookup returns CDR1 SGHAT and CDR2 FQNNGV. For the CDR3, the DNA is TGTGCCAGCAGCTTTGGTTTAGGCGCCCTGGGGTCACCCCTCCACTTT. Amino acids: CASSFGLGALGSPLHF.

This chain connects TRBV7-2 to TRBJ2-7; D ambiguous. The V end was cut by 1 base, the J end by 3 bases, with 1 base between. The CDR3 sequence is 11 residues long. Germline lookup yields CDR1 SGHTA and CDR2 FQGNSA. The chain's CDR3 is CASSLDYEQYF. For the CDR3, the DNA is TGTGCCAGCAGCTTAGACTACGAGCAGTACTTC.

The chain couples TRBV11-3 to TRBJ1-2; no reliable D call. This CDR3 spans 15 amino acids. Trimming took off 1 base at V and 8 bases at J, with 17 bases between the two ends. Per germline, CDR1 SGHNT and CDR2 YENEEA. CDR3 in amino acids: CASSLGTRTEAGYTF. The DNA of the CDR3 is TGTGCCAGCAGCTTAGGTACTCGGACGGAGGCAGGCTACACCTTC.